Listed here are 29 T cell receptor beta chains from one sample, sequenced in a study of T cells in localized non-small cell lung cancer (TCRdb year 2020). Receptor libraries were prepared by the immunoSEQ multiplex PCR assay. Imported from immuneACCESS, the table was reduced by TCRdb to in-frame sequences with V and J called. These copies leave out some clones; in studies compared against another copy, an unresolved V gene accounts for under half, and the cause of the remainder is not known. The sample table holds 100,000 to 150,000 clones, of which around 90% were seen once. Approximately 1.5% of the sample lies in the top ten. Sequencing was performed on peripheral blood, taken before any cancer treatment. These receptors all come from a female donor older than 55 with stage I lung adenocarcinoma.

V and J are TRBV19 and TRBJ2-2; D is unclear. From germline, CDR1 is LNHDA and CDR2 SQIVND (reference sequence). There are 16 residues in the CDR3. Deletions cut 4 bases from V and 0 bases from J, with 12 bases between. CDR3 DNA sequence: TGTGCCAGTAGTAGGCTAACCGGAGCGAACACCGGGGAGCTGTTTTTT. This codes for CASSRLTGANTGELFF.

This chain uses TRBV7-3 with TRBJ1-1, with D unclear. The CDR3 runs to 13 residues. V gave up 8 bases and J gave up 3 bases, with 13 bases separating them. Germline V gene data show CDR1 as SGHTA and CDR2 as FQGTGA. The CDR3: CASARWGDTEAFF. In nucleotides, the CDR3 is TGTGCCAGCGCCCGATGGGGAGACACTGAAGCTTTCTTT.

The rearrangement uses TRBV4-1 and TRBJ1-2; D not certain. The germline V gene encodes CDR1 MGHRA and CDR2 YSYEKL. This CDR3 contains 14 residues. The V end was cut by 5 bases, the J end by 0 bases, with 10 bases between. CDR3 sequence (DNA): TGCGCCAGCAGCTTGGAATTAGCTAACTATGGCTACACCTTC. Translated: CASSLELANYGYTF.

This clone has a single count. This rearrangement joins TRBV28 to TRBJ2-7; the match to TRBD1 covers 9 bases. With V trimmed by 5 bases and J by 5 bases, 7 bases remained unmatched. In germline, CDR1 is MDHEN, CDR2 SYDVKM. The CDR3 extends over 14 amino acids. CDR3 in DNA: TGTGCCAGCAGTCTCCCGGGACAGGGCGACGAGCAGTACTTC. Its translation: CASSLPGQGDEQYF. Variable domain in full (rest from reference TRBV28 and TRBJ2-7): DVKVTQSSRYLVKRTGEKVFLECVQDMDHENMFWYRQDPGLGLRLIYFSYDVKMKEKGDIPEGYSVSREKKERFSLILESASTNQTSMYLCASSLPGQGDEQYFGPGTRLTVT.

This chain joins TRBV11-2 and TRBJ1-5, with D possibly TRBD1 on 5 matching bases. This CDR3 spans 15 amino acids. The V end lost 3 bases, the J end lost 2 bases, and 11 bases lay between the germline ends. The germline V gene encodes CDR1 SGHAT and CDR2 FQNNGV. CDR3 region: CASSLQGLGNQPQHF. DNA of the CDR3: TGTGCCAGCAGCTTGCAGGGTCTCGGCAATCAGCCCCAGCATTTT.

V and J are TRBV9 and TRBJ2-7; 8 positions agree with TRBD1. V was clipped by 4 bases and J by 2 bases; unmatched bases: 8. Germline CDR1 reads SGDLS; CDR2 reads YYNGEE. The CDR3 runs 15 residues. In DNA form, the CDR3 reads TGTGCCAGCAGCTCACGACAGGGGCCGACCTACGAGCAGTACTTC. Translating gives CASSSRQGPTYEQYF.

This chain joins TRBV6-5 and TRBJ2-1; TRBD1 is a possible D gene (6 bases). Trimming removed 2 bases from V and 9 bases from J, with 17 bases in between. In germline, CDR1 is MNHEY, CDR2 SVGAGI. The CDR3 is 15 residues long. The CDR3 DNA follows: TGTGCCAGCAGTTACAGGGGAGTTGGGGGCAGTGAGCAGTTCTTC. Translating gives CASSYRGVGGSEQFF.

Notes on this clone: Other DNA sequences in this sample translate to the same CDR3. The V gene is TRBV28, the J gene TRBJ1-2, with unresolved D. Germline V lookup: CDR1 MDHEN, CDR2 SYDVKM. This CDR3 is built from 13 residues. Deletions cut 4 bases from V and 8 bases from J, with 14 bases between. CDR3 region: CASSSPATRGYTF. The CDR3 DNA is TGTGCCAGCAGTTCCCCCGCGACTCGGGGCTACACCTTC.

The V gene is TRBV27, the J gene TRBJ2-7; 9 bases match TRBD1. Per the germline V gene, CDR1 is MNHEY and CDR2 is SMNVEV (reference sequence). This CDR3 contains 15 residues. The V and J ends lost 6 bases and 2 bases, in that order; junction bases with no gene match: 8. The CDR3 sequence is CASSPTGTGTYEQYF. The CDR3 DNA sequence: TGTGCCAGCAGCCCCACCGGGACAGGGACCTACGAGCAGTACTTC.

In regard to this clone: This sample also contains other DNA sequences that code for the same CDR3. This chain uses TRBV5-4 with TRBJ2-7, with 8 positions matching TRBD2. The germline CDR1 and CDR2 sequences are SGHNT and YYREEE (reference sequence). The CDR3 runs 15 residues. After removal of 0 bases from V and 2 bases from J, the junction contained 4 bases not matched to a gene. This CDR3 reads CASSLASGSPYEQYF. The CDR3 bases are TGTGCCAGCAGCTTGGCCAGCGGGAGCCCCTACGAGCAGTACTTC.

Details on this clone: At one end, the junction sequence differs from germline, possibly due to a read error. The chain joins TRBV20-1 to TRBJ2-1, with no clear D. Per the germline V gene, CDR1 is DFQATT and CDR2 is SNEGSKA (reference sequence). This CDR3 spans 10 amino acids. The CDR3 protein is CSASDKEQFF. The CDR3, as DNA: TGCAGTGCTAGTGACAAGGAGCAGTTCTTC.

This clone appeared a few times. The V and J genes are TRBV5-1 and TRBJ1-1; D unresolved. Germline CDR1 reads SGHRS; CDR2 reads YFSETQ. The CDR3 runs to 16 residues. V gave up 6 bases and J gave up 5 bases, with 23 bases separating them. The CDR3 sequence: CASKTWVATPTTEAFF. CDR3 sequence (DNA): TGCGCCAGCAAAACTTGGGTCGCTACGCCGACGACTGAAGCTTTCTTT.

The rearrangement joins TRBV2 to TRBJ2-1; 11 positions match TRBD2. Germline CDR1 reads SNHLY; CDR2 reads FYNNEI. The CDR3 has 15 amino acids. Trimming removed 7 bases from V and 6 bases from J; junction bases left unmatched: 8. As DNA, the CDR3 is TGTGCCAGCACTGCCGGGACTAGCGGTGGCAATGAGCAGTTCTTC. Translating it yields CASTAGTSGGNEQFF.

V and J are TRBV6-5 and TRBJ1-2; 7 nucleotides line up with TRBD1. The germline V gene has CDR1 MNHEY and CDR2 SVGAGI. The V segment lost 4 bases and the J segment 2 bases; nucleotides outside the gene matches: 7. The CDR3 consists of 15 residues. The CDR3 DNA sequence: TGTGCCAGCAGTTTCGGGACAGTCAAGAACTATGGCTACACCTTC. Translating it yields CASSFGTVKNYGYTF.

The chain has TRBV28 and TRBJ1-3; maybe TRBD1 (5 bases). V was trimmed by 3 bases and J by 0 bases, leaving 9 bases between them. The CDR3 runs 15 residues. Per germline, CDR1 MDHEN and CDR2 SYDVKM. The CDR3 sequence: CASSFDRSSGNTIYF. In nucleotides, the CDR3 is TGTGCCAGCAGTTTTGACAGATCCTCTGGAAACACCATATATTTT.

This clone appeared once. This chain uses TRBV9 with TRBJ2-1; D is perhaps TRBD2 (6 bases). The length of the CDR3 is 17 residues. V was pared by 3 bases and J by 7 bases, with 23 bases between. The germline CDR1 and CDR2 sequences are SGDLS and YYNGEE. This CDR3 is CASSALPSAGVTNEQFF. The CDR3 DNA reads TGTGCCAGCAGCGCCTTACCTAGCGCGGGCGTGACAAATGAGCAGTTCTTC. The variable domain in full, completed from reference TRBV9 and TRBJ2-1, reads DSGVTQTPKHLITATGQRVTLRCSPRSGDLSVYWYQQSLDQGLQFLIQYYNGEERAKGNILERFSAQQFPDLHSELNLSSLELGDSALYFCASSALPSAGVTNEQFFGPGTRLTVL.

In DNA form, the CDR3 reads TGTGCCAGCAGTTTGGGAGGGTTGGGCGAGCAGTACTTC. Translation gives CASSLGGLGEQYF. The V and J genes are TRBV27 and TRBJ2-7; 7 bases fit TRBD2. J gave up 6 bases and V 3 bases, and 5 bases lay outside the gene matches. Germline V gene lookup returns CDR1 MNHEY and CDR2 SMNVEV (reference sequence). This CDR3 spans 13 amino acids.

This clone was counted between two and nine times. The chain carries TRBV11-3 and TRBJ2-7, with unresolved D. V was pared by 7 bases and J by 0 bases, with 19 bases between. The germline V gene encodes CDR1 SGHNT and CDR2 YENEEA. The CDR3 is made up of 16 amino acids. DNA of the CDR3: TGTGCCAGCATCCTTCGAGGTCGGGCACACTCCTACGAGCAGTACTTC. Amino acids: CASILRGRAHSYEQYF.

CDR3 in amino acids: CAWSEGGRETQYF. CDR3 DNA sequence: TGTGCCTGGAGTGAAGGCGGGAGGGAGACCCAGTACTTC. The chain recombines TRBV30 with TRBJ2-5; 8 bases map to TRBD2. Trimming cost V 1 base and J 5 bases; bases outside gene matches: 3. Germline V gene lookup returns CDR1 GTSNPN and CDR2 SVGIG (reference sequence). This CDR3 spans 13 amino acids.

Turning to this clone: This CDR3 is also generated by other DNA sequences in the sample. The rearrangement joins TRBV11-1 to TRBJ2-3; the D gene is possibly TRBD1 (6 bases). The V gene lost 4 bases and the J gene lost 6 bases, with 11 bases spanning the gap. The V gene's germline CDR1 is SGHAT and CDR2 FQDESV (reference sequence). The CDR3 runs 13 residues. CDR3 in DNA: TGTGCCAGCAGCTCGGACAGACCTGATACGCAGTATTTT. It yields the protein CASSSDRPDTQYF.

This chain connects TRBV7-2 to TRBJ2-1, with 11 bases fitting TRBD2. From germline, CDR1 is SGHTA and CDR2 FQGNSA. The J segment lost 9 bases and the V segment lost 7 bases, leaving 11 bases of the junction unmatched. The CDR3 loop spans 15 amino acids. The CDR3 DNA reads TGTGCCAGCATCTGGACTAGCGGGTCCGGGAGTGAGCAGTTCTTC. This translates into CASIWTSGSGSEQFF.

The chain carries TRBV27 and TRBJ2-1; the D gene could be TRBD1 or TRBD2 (6 bases each). Per germline, CDR1 MNHEY and CDR2 SMNVEV (reference sequence). Trimming stripped 3 bases from V and 7 bases from J, with 16 bases between. The CDR3 has 15 residues. CDR3 loop: CASSLGGGMGNEQFF. The DNA of the CDR3 is TGTGCCAGCAGTTTGGGGGGCGGGATGGGTAATGAGCAGTTCTTC.

The chain carries TRBV29-1 and TRBJ1-2, with TRBD1 matching over 11 bases. CDR1 and CDR2 (germline): SQVTM, ANQGSEA. The J segment lost 4 bases and the V segment lost 6 bases, leaving 16 bases of the junction unmatched. CDR3 length equals 17 residues. CDR3 bases: TGCAGCGTCGAGCCGGGACAGGGGGGTGTCGGCACCTATGGCTACACCTTC. Its protein is CSVEPGQGGVGTYGYTF.

The chain carries TRBV7-3 and TRBJ2-2; no firm D call. Germline lookup yields CDR1 SGHTA and CDR2 FQGTGA. This CDR3 contains 12 residues. V was shortened by 6 bases and J by 7 bases, with 9 bases between the two germline ends. CDR3 amino acids: CASSTYNGELFF. CDR3 in DNA: TGTGCCAGCAGTACCTACAACGGGGAGCTGTTTTTT.

The chain links TRBV2 to TRBJ2-5, with 8 bases fitting TRBD2. This CDR3 contains 15 residues. Germline-derived CDR1 and CDR2 are SNHLY and FYNNEI. J was trimmed by 5 bases and V by 1 base; bases with no gene match: 6. This CDR3 is CASSEGSGGQETQYF. CDR3 nucleotides: TGTGCCAGCAGTGAAGGTTCGGGAGGGCAGGAGACCCAGTACTTC.

The chain is built from TRBV5-1 and TRBJ1-6; the match to TRBD1 covers 7 bases. With 0 bases clipped from V and 3 bases from J, the junction kept 0 bases outside the gene matches. This CDR3 comprises 15 residues. CDR1 and CDR2 (germline): SGHRS, YFSETQ. The CDR3 spells CASSLGDSYNSPLHF. The CDR3 DNA is TGCGCCAGCAGCTTGGGGGACAGCTATAATTCACCCCTCCACTTT.

The chain employs TRBV18 and TRBJ2-7; D may be TRBD1 or TRBD2 (5 bases each). The germline gives CDR1 KGHSH, CDR2 LQKENI. The CDR3 is 14 amino acids. V lost 5 bases to trimming and J lost 3 bases, with 14 bases between them. CDR3 DNA: TGTGCCAGCTCAGCGGGCAGGGCCAACTACGAGCAGTACTTC. Its protein is CASSAGRANYEQYF.

The rearrangement joins TRBV2 to TRBJ1-2; D might be TRBD1 (6 bases). This CDR3 has 13 residues. CDR1 is SNHLY, CDR2 FYNNEI, per germline. The V gene lost 4 bases and the J gene lost 4 bases, with 10 bases spanning the gap. CDR3 in amino acids: CASSAGVGYGYTF. The CDR3, as DNA: TGTGCCAGCAGTGCAGGGGTCGGCTATGGCTACACCTTC.

This chain connects TRBV4-1 to TRBJ2-5; D perhaps matches TRBD1 (6 bases). The germline V gene encodes CDR1 MGHRA and CDR2 YSYEKL. The CDR3 consists of 13 residues. The V and J ends lost 8 bases and 4 bases respectively, with 14 bases between them. CDR3 DNA sequence: TGCGCCAGCGGAAGATCAGGGGTAGAGACCCAGTACTTC. The encoded protein is CASGRSGVETQYF.